The entry that follows covers one T cell receptor (beta chain) sequence. This record belongs to a study of cytomegalovirus exposure and HLA in healthy donors. Germline lookup yields CDR1 SQVTM and CDR2 ANQGSEA. The CDR3 loop spans 14 amino acids. Between the trimmed V and J ends, which lost 5 bases and 6 bases, there was a span of 16 bases. Repertoires were generated with immunoSEQ multiplex PCR, while TCRdb's copy carries only in-frame clones and drops some. The table lists over 130,000 clones, more than 85% of them singletons, with roughly 9.4% in the top ten. The TCR originated in a man between 18 and 29 years old in good health and CMV-seropositive. The chain is built from TRBV29-1 and TRBJ2-2; TRBD2 is a possible D gene (6 bases). The sequencing sample was made of PBMCs. The CDR3 DNA reads as TGCAGCGTTATCCGGGACGGAGGGCCCGGGGAGCTGTTTTTT. This sequence encodes CSVIRDGGPGELFF.